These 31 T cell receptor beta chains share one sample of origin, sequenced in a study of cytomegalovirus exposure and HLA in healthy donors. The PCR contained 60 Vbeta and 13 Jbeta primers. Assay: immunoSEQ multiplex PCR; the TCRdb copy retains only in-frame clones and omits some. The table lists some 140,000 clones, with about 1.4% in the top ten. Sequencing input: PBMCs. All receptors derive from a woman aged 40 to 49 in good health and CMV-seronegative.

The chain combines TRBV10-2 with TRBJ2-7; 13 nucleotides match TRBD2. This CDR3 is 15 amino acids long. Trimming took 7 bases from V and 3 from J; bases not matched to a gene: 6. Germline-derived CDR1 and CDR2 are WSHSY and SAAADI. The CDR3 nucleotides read TGCGCCAGCACCCGACTAGCGGGGGGACTCTACGAGCAGTACGTC. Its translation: CASTRLAGGLYEQYV.

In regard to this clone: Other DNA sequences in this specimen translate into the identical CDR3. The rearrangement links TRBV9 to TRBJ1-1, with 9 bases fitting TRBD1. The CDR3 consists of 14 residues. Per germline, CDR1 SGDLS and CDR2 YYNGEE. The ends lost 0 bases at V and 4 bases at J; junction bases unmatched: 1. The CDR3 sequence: CASSVETGGTEAFF. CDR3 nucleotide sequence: TGTGCCAGCAGCGTAGAGACAGGGGGCACTGAAGCTTTCTTT.

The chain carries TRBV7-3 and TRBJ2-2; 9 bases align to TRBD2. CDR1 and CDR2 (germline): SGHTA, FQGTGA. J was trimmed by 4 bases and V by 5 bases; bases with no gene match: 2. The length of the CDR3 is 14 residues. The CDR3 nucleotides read TGTGCCAGCAGCCCTAGCGGGGCCACCGGGGAGCTGTTTTTT. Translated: CASSPSGATGELFF. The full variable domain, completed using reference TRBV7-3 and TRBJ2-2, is GAGVSQTPSNKVTEKGKYVELRCDPISGHTALYWYRQSLGQGPEFLIYFQGTGAADDSGLPNDRFFAVRPEGSVSTLKIQRTERGDSAVYLCASSPSGATGELFFGEGSRLTVL.

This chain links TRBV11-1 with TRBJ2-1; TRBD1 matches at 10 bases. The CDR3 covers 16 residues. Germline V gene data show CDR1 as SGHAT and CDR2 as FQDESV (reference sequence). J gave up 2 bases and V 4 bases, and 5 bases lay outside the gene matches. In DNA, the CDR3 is TGTGCCAGCAGCTCCTACGGGACAGGGGCCTACAATGAGCAGTTCTTC. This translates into CASSSYGTGAYNEQFF.

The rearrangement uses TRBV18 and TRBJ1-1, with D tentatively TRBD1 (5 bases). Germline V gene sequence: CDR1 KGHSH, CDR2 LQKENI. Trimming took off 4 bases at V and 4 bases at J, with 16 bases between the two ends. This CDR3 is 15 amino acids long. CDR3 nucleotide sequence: TGTGCCAGCTCACGCCCCGGAGTGGGGGGCACTGAAGCTTTCTTT. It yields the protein CASSRPGVGGTEAFF.

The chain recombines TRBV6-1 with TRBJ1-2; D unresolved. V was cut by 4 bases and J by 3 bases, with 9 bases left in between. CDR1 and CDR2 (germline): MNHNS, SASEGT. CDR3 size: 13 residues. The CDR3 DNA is TGTGCCAGCAGTGGCGCGGGGTACTATGGCTACACCTTC. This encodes CASSGAGYYGYTF.

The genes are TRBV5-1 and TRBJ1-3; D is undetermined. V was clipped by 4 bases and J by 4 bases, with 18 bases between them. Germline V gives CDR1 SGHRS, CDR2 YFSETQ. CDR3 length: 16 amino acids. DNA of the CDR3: TGCGCCAGCAGCCTACGGACTAGGGCGGCGGGAAACACCATATATTTT. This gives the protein CASSLRTRAAGNTIYF.

The DNA of the CDR3 is TGTGCCAGCAGCCTCCTGAATCAGCCCCAGCATTTT. This encodes CASSLLNQPQHF. The chain is built from TRBV5-6 and TRBJ1-5; D remains unclear. The CDR3 is 12 amino acids. V shed 4 bases and J shed 4 bases, with 6 bases lying between them. The germline gives CDR1 SGHDT, CDR2 YYEEEE.

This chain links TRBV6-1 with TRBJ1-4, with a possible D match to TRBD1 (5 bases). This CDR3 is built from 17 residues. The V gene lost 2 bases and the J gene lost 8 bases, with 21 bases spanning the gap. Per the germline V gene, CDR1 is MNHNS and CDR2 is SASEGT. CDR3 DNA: TGTGCCAGCAGTGAAACCCCTGGGACGGCGGGGAGAGAAAAACTGTTTTTT. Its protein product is CASSETPGTAGREKLFF.

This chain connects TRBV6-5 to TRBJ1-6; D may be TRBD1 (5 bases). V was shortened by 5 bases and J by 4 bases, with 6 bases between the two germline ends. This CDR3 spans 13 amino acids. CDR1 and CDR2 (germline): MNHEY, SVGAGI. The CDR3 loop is CASSGGYNSPLHF. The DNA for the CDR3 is TGTGCCAGCAGTGGGGGGTATAATTCACCCCTCCACTTT.

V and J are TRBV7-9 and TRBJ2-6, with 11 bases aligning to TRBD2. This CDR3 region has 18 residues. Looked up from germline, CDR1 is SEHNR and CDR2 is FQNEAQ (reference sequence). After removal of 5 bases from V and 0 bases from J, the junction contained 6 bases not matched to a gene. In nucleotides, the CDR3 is TGTGCCAGCAGCCCCGGGACTAGCGGAAGCTCTGGGGCCAACGTCCTGACTTTC. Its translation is CASSPGTSGSSGANVLTF.

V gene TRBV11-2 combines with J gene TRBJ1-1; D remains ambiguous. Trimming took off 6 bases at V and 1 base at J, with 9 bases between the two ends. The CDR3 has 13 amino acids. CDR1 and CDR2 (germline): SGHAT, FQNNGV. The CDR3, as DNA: TGTGCCAGCAGAAAAACGGGGAACACTGAAGCTTTCTTT. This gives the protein CASRKTGNTEAFF.

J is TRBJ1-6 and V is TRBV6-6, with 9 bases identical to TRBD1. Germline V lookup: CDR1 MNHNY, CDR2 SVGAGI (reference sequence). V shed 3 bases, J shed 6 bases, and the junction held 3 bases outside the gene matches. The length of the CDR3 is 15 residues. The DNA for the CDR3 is TGTGCCAGCAGTTATGGGACAGGGCGTAATTCACCCCTCCACTTT. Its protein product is CASSYGTGRNSPLHF.

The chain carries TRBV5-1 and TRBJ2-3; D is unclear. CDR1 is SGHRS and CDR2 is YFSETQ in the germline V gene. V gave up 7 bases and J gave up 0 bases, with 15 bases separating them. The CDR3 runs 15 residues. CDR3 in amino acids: CASLPETPSTDTQYF. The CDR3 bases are TGCGCCAGCCTTCCTGAGACTCCTAGCACAGATACGCAGTATTTT.

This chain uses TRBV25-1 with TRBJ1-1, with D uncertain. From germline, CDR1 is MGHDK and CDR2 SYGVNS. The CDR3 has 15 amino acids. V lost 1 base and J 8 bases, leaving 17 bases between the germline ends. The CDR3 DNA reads TGTGCCAGCAGTGAATTAGGAACTGCGGCGGGCGAAGCTTTCTTT. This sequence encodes CASSELGTAAGEAFF. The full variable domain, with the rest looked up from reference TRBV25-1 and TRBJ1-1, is EADIYQTPRYLVIGTGKKITLECSQTMGHDKMYWYQQDPGMELHLIHYSYGVNSTEKGDLSSESTVSRIRTEHFPLTLESARPSHTSQYLCASSELGTAAGEAFFGQGTRLTVV.

CDR3 protein: CASSIPRAGGQHF. As DNA, the CDR3 is TGTGCCAGTAGTATCCCCAGAGCGGGGGGCCAGCATTTT. The chain combines TRBV19 with TRBJ1-5; tentatively, D is TRBD1 (5 bases). Germline loops: CDR1 LNHDA, CDR2 SQIVND (reference sequence). Trimming removed 3 bases from V and 12 bases from J, with 15 bases in between. CDR3 length: 13 residues. The full variable domain, rest sourced from reference TRBV19 and TRBJ1-5, is DGGITQSPKYLFRKEGQNVTLSCEQNLNHDAMYWYRQDPGQGLRLIYYSQIVNDFQKGDIAEGYSVSREKKESFPLTVTSAQKNPTAFYLCASSIPRAGGQHFGDGTRLSIL.

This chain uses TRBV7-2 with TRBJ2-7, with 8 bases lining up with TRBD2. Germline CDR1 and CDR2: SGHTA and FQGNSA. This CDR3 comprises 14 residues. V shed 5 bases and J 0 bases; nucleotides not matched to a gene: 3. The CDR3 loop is CASSPAGGSYEQYF. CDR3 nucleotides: TGTGCCAGCAGCCCTGCGGGGGGCTCCTACGAGCAGTACTTC.

CDR3 nucleotide sequence: TGTGCCAGCAGCTTAGACCGGGCAGGGGGAACTTACGAGCAGTACTTC. It yields the protein CASSLDRAGGTYEQYF. The rearrangement joins TRBV7-2 to TRBJ2-5; 7 nucleotides line up with TRBD1. TRBJ2-7 matches the DNA end more closely, so the J call is doubtful. The length of the CDR3 is 16 residues. The germline V gene has CDR1 SGHTA and CDR2 FQGNSA.

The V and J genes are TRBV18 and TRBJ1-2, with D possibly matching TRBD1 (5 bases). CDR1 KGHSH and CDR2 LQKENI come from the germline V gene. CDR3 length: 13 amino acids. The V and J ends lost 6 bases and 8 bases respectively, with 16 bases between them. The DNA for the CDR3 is TGTGCCAGCTCCCCCGATCGACAGCTAGGCTACACCTTC. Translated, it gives CASSPDRQLGYTF.

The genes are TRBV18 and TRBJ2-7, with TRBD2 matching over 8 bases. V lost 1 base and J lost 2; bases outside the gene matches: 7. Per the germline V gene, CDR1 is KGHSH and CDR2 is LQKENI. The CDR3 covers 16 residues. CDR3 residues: CASSPLGRGGAYEQYF. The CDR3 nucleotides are TGTGCCAGCTCACCACTCGGGAGGGGGGGAGCCTACGAGCAGTACTTC.

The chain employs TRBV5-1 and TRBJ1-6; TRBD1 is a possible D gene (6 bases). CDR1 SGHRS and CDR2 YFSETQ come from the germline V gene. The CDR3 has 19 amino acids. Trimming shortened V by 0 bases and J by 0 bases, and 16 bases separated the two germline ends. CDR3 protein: CASSLVVQGLSSYNSPLHF. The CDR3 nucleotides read TGCGCCAGCAGCTTGGTGGTTCAGGGGCTGAGCTCCTATAATTCACCCCTCCACTTT.

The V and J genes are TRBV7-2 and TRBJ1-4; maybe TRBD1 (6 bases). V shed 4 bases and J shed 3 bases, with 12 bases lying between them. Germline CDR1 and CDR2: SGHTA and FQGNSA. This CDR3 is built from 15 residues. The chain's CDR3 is CASSYQGNPNEKLFF. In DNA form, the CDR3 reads TGTGCCAGCAGCTACCAGGGGAACCCTAATGAAAAACTGTTTTTT.

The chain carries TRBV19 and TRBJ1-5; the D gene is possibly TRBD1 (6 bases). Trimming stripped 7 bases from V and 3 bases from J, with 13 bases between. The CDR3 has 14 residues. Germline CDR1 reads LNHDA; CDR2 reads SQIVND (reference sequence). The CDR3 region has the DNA TGTGCCAGTACCTATGGGGACAACAATCAGCCCCAGCATTTT. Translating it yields CASTYGDNNQPQHF.

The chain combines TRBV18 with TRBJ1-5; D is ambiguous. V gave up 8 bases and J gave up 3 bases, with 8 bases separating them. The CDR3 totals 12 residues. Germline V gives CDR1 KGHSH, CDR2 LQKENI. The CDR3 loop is CASRQNNQPQHF. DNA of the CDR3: TGTGCCAGCCGACAAAACAATCAGCCCCAGCATTTT.

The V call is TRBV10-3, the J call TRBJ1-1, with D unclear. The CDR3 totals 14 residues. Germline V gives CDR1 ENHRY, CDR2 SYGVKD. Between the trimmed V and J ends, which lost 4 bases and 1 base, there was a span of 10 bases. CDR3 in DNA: TGTGCCATCAGTGCCCGAGGGCAGAACACTGAAGCTTTCTTT. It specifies CAISARGQNTEAFF.

DNA for the CDR3: TGTGCCAGCAGTCCTCTAGCGGGGTACTCCTACGAGCAGTACGTC. Its protein is CASSPLAGYSYEQYV. This sequence joins TRBV28 and TRBJ2-7; 9 bases match TRBD2. J lost 0 bases, V lost 5 bases, and 5 bases had no gene match. The CDR3 is 15 residues long. The germline V gene encodes CDR1 MDHEN and CDR2 SYDVKM.

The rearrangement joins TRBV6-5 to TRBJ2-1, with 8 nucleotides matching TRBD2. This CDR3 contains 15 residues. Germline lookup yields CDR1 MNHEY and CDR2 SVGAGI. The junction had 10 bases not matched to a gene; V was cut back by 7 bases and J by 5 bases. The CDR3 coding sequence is TGTGCCAGCACCAGAGGGCGGGGGGCCAACAATGAGCAGTTCTTC. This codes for CASTRGRGANNEQFF.

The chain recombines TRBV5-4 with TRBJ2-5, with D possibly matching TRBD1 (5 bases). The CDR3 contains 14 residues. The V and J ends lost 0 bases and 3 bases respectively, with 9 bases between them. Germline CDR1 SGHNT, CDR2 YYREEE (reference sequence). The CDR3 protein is CASSLGRVEETQYF. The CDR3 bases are TGTGCCAGCAGCTTGGGCAGGGTAGAAGAGACCCAGTACTTC.

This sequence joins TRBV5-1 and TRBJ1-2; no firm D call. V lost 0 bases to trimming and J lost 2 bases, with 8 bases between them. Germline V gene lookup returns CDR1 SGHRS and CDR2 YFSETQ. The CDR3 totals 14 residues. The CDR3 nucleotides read TGCGCCAGCAGCTTGGGGGCAGAAAACTATGGCTACACCTTC. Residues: CASSLGAENYGYTF. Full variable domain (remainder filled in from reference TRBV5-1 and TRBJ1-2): KAGVTQTPRYLIKTRGQQVTLSCSPISGHRSVSWYQQTPGQGLQFLFEYFSETQRNKGNFPGRFSGRQFSNSRSEMNVSTLELGDSALYLCASSLGAENYGYTFGSGTRLTVV.

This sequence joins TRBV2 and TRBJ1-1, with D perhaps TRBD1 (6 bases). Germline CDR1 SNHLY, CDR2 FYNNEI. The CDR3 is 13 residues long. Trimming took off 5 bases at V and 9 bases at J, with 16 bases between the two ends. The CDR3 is CASSPNLDSKAFF. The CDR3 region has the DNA TGTGCCAGCAGTCCAAATTTGGACAGTAAAGCTTTCTTT.

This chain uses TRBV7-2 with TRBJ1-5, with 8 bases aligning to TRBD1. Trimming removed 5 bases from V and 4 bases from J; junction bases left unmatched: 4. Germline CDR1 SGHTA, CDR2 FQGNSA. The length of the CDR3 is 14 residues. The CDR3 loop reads CASSRTGRNQPQHF. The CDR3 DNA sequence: TGTGCCAGCAGCCGGACAGGGAGGAATCAGCCCCAGCATTTT.